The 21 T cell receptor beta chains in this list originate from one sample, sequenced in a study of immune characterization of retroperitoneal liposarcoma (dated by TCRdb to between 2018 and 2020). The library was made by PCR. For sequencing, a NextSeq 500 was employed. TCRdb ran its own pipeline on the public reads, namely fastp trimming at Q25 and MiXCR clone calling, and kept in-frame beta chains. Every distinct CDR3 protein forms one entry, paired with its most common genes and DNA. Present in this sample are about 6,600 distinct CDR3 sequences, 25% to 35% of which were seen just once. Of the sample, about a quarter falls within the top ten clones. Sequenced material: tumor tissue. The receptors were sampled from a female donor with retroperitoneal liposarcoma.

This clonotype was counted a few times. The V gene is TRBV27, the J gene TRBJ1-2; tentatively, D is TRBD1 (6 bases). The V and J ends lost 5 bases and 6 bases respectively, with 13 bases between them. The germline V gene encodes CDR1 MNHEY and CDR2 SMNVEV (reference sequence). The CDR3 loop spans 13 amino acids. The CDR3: CASSPTGPHGYTF. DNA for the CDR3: TGTGCCAGCAGTCCAACAGGGCCCCATGGCTACACCTTC.

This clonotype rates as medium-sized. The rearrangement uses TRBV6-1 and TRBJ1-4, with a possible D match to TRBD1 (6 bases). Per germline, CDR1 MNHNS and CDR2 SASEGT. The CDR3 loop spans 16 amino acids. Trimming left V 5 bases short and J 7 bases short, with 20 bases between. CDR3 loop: CASSQPPGAVAEKLFF. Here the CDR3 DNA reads TGTGCCAGCAGTCAACCCCCGGGGGCGGTAGCTGAAAAACTGTTTTTT.

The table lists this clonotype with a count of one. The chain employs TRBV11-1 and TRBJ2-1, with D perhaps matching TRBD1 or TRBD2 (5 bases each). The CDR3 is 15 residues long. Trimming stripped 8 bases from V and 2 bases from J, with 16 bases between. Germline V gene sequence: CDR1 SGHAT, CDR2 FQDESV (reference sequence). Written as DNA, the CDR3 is TGTGCCAGCCGAACATGGGGGAGCGCCTACAATGAGCAGTTCTTC. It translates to CASRTWGSAYNEQFF.

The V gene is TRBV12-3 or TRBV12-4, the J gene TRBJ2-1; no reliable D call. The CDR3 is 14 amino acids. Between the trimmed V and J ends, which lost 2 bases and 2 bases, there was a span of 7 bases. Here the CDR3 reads CASSLHGAYNEQFF. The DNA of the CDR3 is TGTGCCAGCAGTTTACACGGAGCCTACAATGAGCAGTTCTTC.

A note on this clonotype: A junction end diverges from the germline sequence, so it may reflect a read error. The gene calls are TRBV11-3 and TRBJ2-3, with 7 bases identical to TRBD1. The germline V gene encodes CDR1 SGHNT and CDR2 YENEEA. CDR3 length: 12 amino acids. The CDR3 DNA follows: TGTGCCAGCAGCTTAGACGACAGGGTCCCGTTCTTC. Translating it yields CASSLDDRVPFF. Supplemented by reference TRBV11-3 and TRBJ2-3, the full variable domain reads EAGVVQSPRYKIIEKKQPVAFWCNPISGHNTLYWYLQNLGQGPELLIRYENEEAVDDSQLPKDRFSAERLKGVDSTLKIQPAELGDSAVYLCASSLDDRVPFFGPGTRLTVL.

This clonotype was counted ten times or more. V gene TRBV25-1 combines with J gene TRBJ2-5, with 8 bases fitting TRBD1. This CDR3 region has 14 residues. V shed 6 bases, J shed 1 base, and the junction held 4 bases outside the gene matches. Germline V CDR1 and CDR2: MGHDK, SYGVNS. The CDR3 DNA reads TGTGCCAGCAGACTTGGACAGGGCCAAGAGACCCAGTACTTC. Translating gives CASRLGQGQETQYF.

CDR3 nucleotide sequence: TGTGCCAGCAGCCCTACCCCAGATACGCAGTATTTT. Encoded protein: CASSPTPDTQYF. The V call is TRBV6-5, the J call TRBJ2-3; D gene uncertain. Germline V lookup: CDR1 MNHEY, CDR2 SVGAGI. This CDR3 region has 12 residues. Trimming removed 6 bases from V and 4 bases from J, with 8 bases in between.

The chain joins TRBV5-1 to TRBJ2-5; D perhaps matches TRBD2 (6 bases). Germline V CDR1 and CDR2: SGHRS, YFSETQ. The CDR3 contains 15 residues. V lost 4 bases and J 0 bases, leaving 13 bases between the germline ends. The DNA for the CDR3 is TGCGCCAGCAGCGTCTTCGGGGGAGACCAAGAGACCCAGTACTTC. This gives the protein CASSVFGGDQETQYF.

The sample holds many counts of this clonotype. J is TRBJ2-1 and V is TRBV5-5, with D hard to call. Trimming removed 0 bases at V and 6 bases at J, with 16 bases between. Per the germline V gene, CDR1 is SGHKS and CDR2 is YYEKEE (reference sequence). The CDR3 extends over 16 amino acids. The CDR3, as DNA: TGTGCCAGCAGCTTGGAAGGGTCCATCCGGTCCAATGAGCAGTTCTTC. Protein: CASSLEGSIRSNEQFF.

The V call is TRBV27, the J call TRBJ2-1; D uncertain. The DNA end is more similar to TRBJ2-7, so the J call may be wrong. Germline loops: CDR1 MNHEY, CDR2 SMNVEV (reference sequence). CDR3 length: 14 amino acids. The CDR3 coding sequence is TGTGCCAGCAGGCCTCAAGGGCCTTCTAGGGAGCAGTACTTC. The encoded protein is CASRPQGPSREQYF.

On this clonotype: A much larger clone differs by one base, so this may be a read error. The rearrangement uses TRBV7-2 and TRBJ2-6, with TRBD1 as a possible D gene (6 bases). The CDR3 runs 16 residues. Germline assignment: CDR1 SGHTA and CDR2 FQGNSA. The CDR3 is CANSLGQGRGANVLTF. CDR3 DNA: TGTGCCAACAGCTTAGGCCAGGGGAGAGGGGCCAACGTCCTGACTTTC. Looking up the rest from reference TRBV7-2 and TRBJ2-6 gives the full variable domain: GAGVSQSPSNKVTEKGKDVELRCDPISGHTALYWYRQSLGQGLEFLIYFQGNSAPDKSGLPSDRFSAERTGGSVSTLTIQRTQQEDSAVYLCANSLGQGRGANVLTFGAGSRLTVL.

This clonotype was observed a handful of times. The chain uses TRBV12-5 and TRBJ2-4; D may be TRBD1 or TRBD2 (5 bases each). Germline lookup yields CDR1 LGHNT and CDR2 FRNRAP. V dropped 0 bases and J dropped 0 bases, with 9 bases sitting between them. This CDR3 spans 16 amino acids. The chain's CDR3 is CASGLVQGEAKNIQYF. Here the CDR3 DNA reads TGTGCTAGTGGTTTGGTCCAGGGAGAAGCCAAAAACATTCAGTACTTC.

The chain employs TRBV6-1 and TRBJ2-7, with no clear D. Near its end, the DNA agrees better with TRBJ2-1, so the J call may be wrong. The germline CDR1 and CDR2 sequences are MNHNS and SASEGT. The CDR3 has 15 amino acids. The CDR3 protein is CASSEGMSFYNEQFF. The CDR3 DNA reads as TGTGCCAGCAGTGAAGGGATGTCCTTCTACAATGAGCAGTTCTTC.

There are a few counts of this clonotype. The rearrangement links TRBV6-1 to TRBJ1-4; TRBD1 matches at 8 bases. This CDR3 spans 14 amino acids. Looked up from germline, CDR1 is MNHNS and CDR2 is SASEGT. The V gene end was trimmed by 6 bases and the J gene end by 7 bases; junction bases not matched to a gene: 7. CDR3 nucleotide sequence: TGTGCCAGCAGCGGACAGGGATTGGGTGAAAAACTGTTTTTT. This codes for CASSGQGLGEKLFF.

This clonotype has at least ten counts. CDR3 sequence reads: CASSFGILVQETQYF. In DNA, the CDR3 is TGTGCCAGCAGCTTTGGGATTTTAGTCCAAGAGACCCAGTACTTC. The V and J genes are TRBV7-6 and TRBJ2-5, with no clear D. Germline V gene sequence: CDR1 SGHVS, CDR2 FNYEAQ. The CDR3 has 15 amino acids. V dropped 3 bases and J dropped 1 base, with 12 bases sitting between them.

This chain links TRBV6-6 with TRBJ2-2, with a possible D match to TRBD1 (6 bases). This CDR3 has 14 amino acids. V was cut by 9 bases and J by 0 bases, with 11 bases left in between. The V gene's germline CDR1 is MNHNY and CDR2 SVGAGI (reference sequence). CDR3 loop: CASVRGANTGELFF. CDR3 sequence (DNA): TGTGCCAGTGTCAGGGGCGCGAACACCGGGGAGCTGTTTTTT.

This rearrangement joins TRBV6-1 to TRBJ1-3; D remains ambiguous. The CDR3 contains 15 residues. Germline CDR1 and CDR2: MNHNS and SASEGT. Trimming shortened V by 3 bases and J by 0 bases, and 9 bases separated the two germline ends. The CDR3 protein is CASSDRPDSGNTIYF. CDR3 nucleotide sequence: TGTGCCAGCAGTGACAGACCTGACTCTGGAAACACCATATATTTT.

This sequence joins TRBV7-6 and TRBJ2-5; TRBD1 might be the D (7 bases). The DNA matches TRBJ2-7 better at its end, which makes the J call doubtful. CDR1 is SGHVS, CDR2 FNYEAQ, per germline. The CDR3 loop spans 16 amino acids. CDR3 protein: CASSLAAGQLSYEQYF. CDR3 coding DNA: TGTGCCAGCAGCTTAGCGGCGGGACAGCTCTCCTACGAGCAGTACTTC.

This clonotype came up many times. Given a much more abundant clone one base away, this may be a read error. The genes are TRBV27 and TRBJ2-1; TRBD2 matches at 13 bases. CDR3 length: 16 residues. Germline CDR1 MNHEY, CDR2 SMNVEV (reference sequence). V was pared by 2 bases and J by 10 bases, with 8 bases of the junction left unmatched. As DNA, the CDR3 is TGTGCCAGCAGTTTAAGACTAGCGGGAGGTCGCTACGAGCAGTTCTTC. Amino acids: CASSLRLAGGRYEQFF.

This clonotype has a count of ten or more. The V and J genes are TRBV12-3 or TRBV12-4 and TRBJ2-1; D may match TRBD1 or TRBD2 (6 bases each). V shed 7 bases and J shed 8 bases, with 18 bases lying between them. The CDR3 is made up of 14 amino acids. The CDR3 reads CASKLGRGLDEQFF. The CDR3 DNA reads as TGTGCCAGCAAATTGGGCCGGGGGCTTGATGAGCAGTTCTTC.

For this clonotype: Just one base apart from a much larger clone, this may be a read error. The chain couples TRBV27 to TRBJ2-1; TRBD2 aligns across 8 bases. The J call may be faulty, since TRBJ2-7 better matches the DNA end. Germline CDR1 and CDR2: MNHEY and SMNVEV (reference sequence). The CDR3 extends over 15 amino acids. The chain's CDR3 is CASSLKRETYNEQYF. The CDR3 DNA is TGTGCCAGCAGTCTGAAGCGGGAGACGTACAATGAGCAGTACTTC.